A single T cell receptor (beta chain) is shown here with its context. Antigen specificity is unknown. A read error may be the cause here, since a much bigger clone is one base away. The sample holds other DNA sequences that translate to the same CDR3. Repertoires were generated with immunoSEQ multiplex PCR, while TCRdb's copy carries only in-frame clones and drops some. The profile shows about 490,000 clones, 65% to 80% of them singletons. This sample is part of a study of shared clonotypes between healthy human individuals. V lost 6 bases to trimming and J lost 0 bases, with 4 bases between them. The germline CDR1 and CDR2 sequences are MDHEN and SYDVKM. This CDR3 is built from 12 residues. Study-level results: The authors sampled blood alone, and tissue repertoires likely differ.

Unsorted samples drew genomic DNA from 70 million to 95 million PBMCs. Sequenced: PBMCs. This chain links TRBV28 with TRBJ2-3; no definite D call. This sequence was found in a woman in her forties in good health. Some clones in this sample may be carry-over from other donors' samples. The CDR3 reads CASRGSTDTQYF. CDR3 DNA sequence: TGTGCCAGCAGGGGGAGCACAGATACGCAGTATTTT.